The next 29 T cell receptor beta chains were all read from a single sample in a study of blood T cell repertoires in COVID-19. Data came from immunoSEQ multiplex PCR; TCRdb stores just in-frame clones and leaves some out. The table has 9,000 to 13,000 clones, around 85% seen once. The sample comprised peripheral blood. The receptor set was obtained from a man aged 65 to 85 with active COVID-19.

This chain joins TRBV4-1 and TRBJ2-1; 11 bases are a match to TRBD2. With 5 bases clipped from V and 7 bases from J, the junction kept 10 bases outside the gene matches. This CDR3 comprises 16 residues. Germline V gives CDR1 MGHRA, CDR2 YSYEKL. Here the CDR3 DNA reads TGCGCCAGCAGCAAAGGAACTAGCGGGGGATGGAATGAGCAGTTCTTC. This sequence encodes CASSKGTSGGWNEQFF.

The chain recombines TRBV2 with TRBJ2-7; 7 bases line up with TRBD2. V trimming: 6 bases; J trimming: 1 base; junction bases outside the gene matches: 3. This CDR3 is built from 13 residues. In germline, CDR1 is SNHLY, CDR2 FYNNEI. DNA for the CDR3: TGTGCCAGCAGACGGGACTATTCCTACGAGCAGTACTTC. The encoded protein is CASRRDYSYEQYF.

The rearrangement links TRBV6-5 to TRBJ1-4; the D gene is possibly TRBD1 (5 bases). This CDR3 spans 12 amino acids. With 7 bases removed from V and 5 bases from J, the gap between germline ends came to 8 bases. CDR1 MNHEY and CDR2 SVGAGI come from the germline V gene. The CDR3 DNA is TGTGCCAGCAAACGACAGAATGAAAAACTGTTTTTT. Translated, it gives CASKRQNEKLFF.

The gene calls are TRBV6-1 and TRBJ1-2, with 8 bases lining up with TRBD1. CDR3 length: 16 residues. Germline lookup yields CDR1 MNHNS and CDR2 SASEGT. The J segment lost 0 bases and the V segment lost 1 base, leaving 4 bases of the junction unmatched. The DNA of the CDR3 is TGTGCCAGCAGTGAAGGGACAGGGCTGACTAACTATGGCTACACCTTC. As protein: CASSEGTGLTNYGYTF.

The chain is built from TRBV6-1 and TRBJ2-5; no reliable D call. Germline lookup yields CDR1 MNHNS and CDR2 SASEGT. This CDR3 contains 13 residues. The ends were cut back, 0 bases at V and 4 bases at J, with 6 bases in the middle. DNA of the CDR3: TGTGCCAGCAGTGAAGCTGGGCGAGAGACCCAGTACTTC. This encodes CASSEAGRETQYF.

The rearrangement joins TRBV7-8 to TRBJ2-3; 7 bases align to TRBD2. The CDR3 runs to 16 residues. Germline CDR1 is SGHVS and CDR2 is FQNEAQ. With V trimmed by 0 bases and J by 0 bases, 3 bases remained unmatched. DNA for the CDR3: TGTGCCAGCAGCTTAGCGGGGGGGACTAGCACAGATACGCAGTATTTT. Encoded protein: CASSLAGGTSTDTQYF. Supplemented by reference TRBV7-8 and TRBJ2-3, the full variable domain reads GAGVSQSPRYKVAKRGQDVALRCDPISGHVSLFWYQQALGQGPEFLTYFQNEAQLDKSGLPSDRFFAERPEGSVSTLKIQRTQQEDSAVYLCASSLAGGTSTDTQYFGPGTRLTVL.

This clone has only a few counts. V is TRBV19 and J is TRBJ1-5; tentatively, D is TRBD1 (5 bases). Germline assignment: CDR1 LNHDA and CDR2 SQIVND (reference sequence). This CDR3 has 15 amino acids. V dropped 7 bases and J dropped 2 bases, with 15 bases sitting between them. Here the CDR3 DNA reads TGTGCCAGTAATCATACCAGGGCCGGCAATCAGCCCCAGCATTTT. It translates to CASNHTRAGNQPQHF.

V is TRBV3-1 (or the pseudogene TRBV3-2) and J is TRBJ2-3; 9 bases fit TRBD2. The CDR3 spans 16 residues. The V gene's germline CDR1 is LGHDT and CDR2 YNNKEL (reference sequence). The junction had 8 bases not matched to a gene; V was cut back by 1 base and J by 6 bases. The CDR3 here is CASSQVGGGAKDTQYF. The DNA of the CDR3 is TGTGCCAGCAGCCAAGTTGGCGGGGGGGCAAAGGATACGCAGTATTTT.

V gene TRBV28 combines with J gene TRBJ1-5; TRBD1 is a possible D gene (6 bases). Germline assignment: CDR1 MDHEN and CDR2 SYDVKM. CDR3 length equals 15 residues. Trimming shortened V by 2 bases and J by 2 bases, and 10 bases separated the two germline ends. In DNA form, the CDR3 reads TGTGCCAGCAGTTTAGGCAGGGGCGGCAATCAGCCCCAGCATTTT. Amino acids: CASSLGRGGNQPQHF. The variable domain in full, with the rest retrieved from reference TRBV28 and TRBJ1-5, is DVKVTQSSRYLVKRTGEKVFLECVQDMDHENMFWYRQDPGLGLRLIYFSYDVKMKEKGDIPEGYSVSREKKERFSLILESASTNQTSMYLCASSLGRGGNQPQHFGDGTRLSIL.

The chain links TRBV6-5 to TRBJ1-5; possible D gene TRBD1, 6 bases. Trimming left V 6 bases short and J 4 bases short, with 13 bases between. Germline loops: CDR1 MNHEY, CDR2 SVGAGI. CDR3 length equals 14 residues. The DNA of the CDR3 is TGTGCCAGCAGCCCCCTTAGGGGGAATCAGCCCCAGCATTTT. Translating it yields CASSPLRGNQPQHF.

The chain couples TRBV9 to TRBJ1-6; 7 bases line up with TRBD1. CDR1 and CDR2 (germline): SGDLS, YYNGEE. The V and J ends lost 5 bases and 0 bases, in that order; junction bases with no gene match: 5. The CDR3 has 16 residues. In DNA, the CDR3 is TGTGCCAGCAGTGATGGGACAGCCTCCTATAATTCACCCCTCCACTTT. This codes for CASSDGTASYNSPLHF.

The chain recombines TRBV3-1 (or the pseudogene TRBV3-2) with TRBJ1-5; D may be TRBD1 (5 bases). The germline V and J ends were trimmed by 0 bases and 5 bases, with 11 bases remaining between them. The CDR3 covers 15 residues. Germline V CDR1 and CDR2: LGHDT, YNNKEL (reference sequence). The CDR3 region has the DNA TGTGCCAGCAGCCAAGACGGAGGGGCCGATCAGCCCCAGCATTTT. Translated, it gives CASSQDGGADQPQHF.

The V and J genes are TRBV27 and TRBJ2-3; D is possibly TRBD2 (6 bases). Trimming removed 6 bases at V and 1 base at J, with 17 bases between. The CDR3 contains 16 residues. Germline V gene sequence: CDR1 MNHEY, CDR2 SMNVEV (reference sequence). CDR3 DNA sequence: TGTGCCAGCAGCCCTCCTCGGCGCGGGGGCACAGATACGCAGTATTTT. The encoded protein is CASSPPRRGGTDTQYF.

The CDR3 nucleotides are TGTGCCAGCAGCGTAGGACGAGTGGGGGGTCCCTCCACAGATACGCAGTATTTT. This encodes CASSVGRVGGPSTDTQYF. The J gene is TRBJ2-3, the V gene TRBV9, with a tentative D call TRBD2 (6 bases). Between the trimmed V and J ends, which lost 0 bases and 2 bases, there was a span of 19 bases. Germline CDR1 reads SGDLS; CDR2 reads YYNGEE. This CDR3 has 18 amino acids.

This chain joins TRBV5-1 and TRBJ2-3, with TRBD1 identical over 7 bases. J gave up 6 bases and V 4 bases, and 8 bases lay outside the gene matches. The CDR3 is 14 residues long. From germline, CDR1 is SGHRS and CDR2 YFSETQ. The CDR3 bases are TGCGCCAGCAGCACGTACAGGGGCGGGGATACGCAGTATTTT. Translated: CASSTYRGGDTQYF.

V and J are TRBV5-6 and TRBJ1-2; D not resolved. This CDR3 is 14 amino acids long. Germline V lookup: CDR1 SGHDT, CDR2 YYEEEE. V was clipped by 3 bases and J by 8 bases, with 17 bases between them. CDR3 protein: CASSSLPRAGGYTF. CDR3 sequence (DNA): TGTGCCAGCAGCTCGTTACCCAGAGCAGGAGGCTACACCTTC.

This clone has only a few counts. The chain carries TRBV29-1 and TRBJ1-2, with 8 positions matching TRBD1. Germline assignment: CDR1 SQVTM and CDR2 ANQGSEA. Trimming removed 6 bases from V and 7 bases from J; junction bases left unmatched: 4. The CDR3 consists of 11 residues. The CDR3 spells CSVEDRVGYTF. Here the CDR3 DNA reads TGCAGCGTCGAGGACAGGGTTGGCTACACCTTC.

This chain connects TRBV19 to TRBJ2-2; D unclear. Germline CDR1 is LNHDA and CDR2 is SQIVND (reference sequence). V shed 1 base and J shed 1 base, with 7 bases lying between them. The CDR3 length is 15 residues. The CDR3 loop is CASSIGRQNTGELFF. The CDR3 DNA reads TGTGCCAGTAGTATAGGAAGACAGAACACCGGGGAGCTGTTTTTT.

The J gene is TRBJ2-7, the V gene TRBV19; 8 positions agree with TRBD1. V gave up 6 bases and J gave up 4 bases; unmatched junction bases: 5. Germline V CDR1 and CDR2: LNHDA, SQIVND (reference sequence). There are 13 residues in the CDR3. The DNA of the CDR3 is TGTGCCAGTAGAAGACAGGGGAGTTACGAGCAGTACTTC. Translation gives CASRRQGSYEQYF.

This sequence joins TRBV5-5 and TRBJ2-3; D gene uncertain. Germline CDR1 and CDR2: SGHKS and YYEKEE (reference sequence). The CDR3 has 15 amino acids. Trimming pared 2 bases from V and 0 bases from J, leaving 10 bases between. The CDR3 sequence: CASSFERPSTDTQYF. CDR3 bases: TGTGCCAGCAGCTTTGAGCGCCCTAGCACAGATACGCAGTATTTT.

The V and J genes are TRBV9 and TRBJ1-4, with D perhaps matching TRBD1 (5 bases). Germline CDR1 reads SGDLS; CDR2 reads YYNGEE. Trimming removed 4 bases at V and 6 bases at J, with 13 bases between. CDR3 length: 14 amino acids. The CDR3 sequence is CASSLGGLDEKLFF. CDR3 coding DNA: TGTGCCAGCAGCCTCGGGGGACTAGATGAAAAACTGTTTTTT. Full variable domain (missing parts from reference TRBV9 and TRBJ1-4): DSGVTQTPKHLITATGQRVTLRCSPRSGDLSVYWYQQSLDQGLQFLIQYYNGEERAKGNILERFSAQQFPDLHSELNLSSLELGDSALYFCASSLGGLDEKLFFGSGTQLSVL.

The rearrangement joins TRBV7-9 to TRBJ2-7; 7 bases agree with TRBD1. The CDR3 runs to 17 residues. Germline-derived CDR1 and CDR2 are SEHNR and FQNEAQ (reference sequence). The V and J ends lost 4 bases and 2 bases, in that order; junction bases with no gene match: 14. The CDR3 reads CASSSSRFGTEAYEQYF. In DNA, the CDR3 is TGTGCCAGCAGCTCCAGCCGGTTCGGGACAGAGGCCTACGAGCAGTACTTC. The full variable domain, with the rest looked up from reference TRBV7-9 and TRBJ2-7, is DTGVSQNPRHKITKRGQNVTFRCDPISEHNRLYWYRQTLGQGPEFLTYFQNEAQLEKSRLLSDRFSAERPKGSFSTLEIQRTEQGDSAMYLCASSSSRFGTEAYEQYFGPGTRLTVT.

In regard to this clone: Sequence at one end of the junction differs from germline and may be a read error. Distinct nucleotide sequences in the sample also encode this CDR3. V gene TRBV25-1 combines with J gene TRBJ1-2, with D possibly TRBD1 on 5 matching bases. The CDR3 spans 15 residues. Per the germline V gene, CDR1 is MGHDK and CDR2 is SYGVNS. In DNA, the CDR3 is TGTGCCAGCAGTGCGGACCTCGGGACTAACTATGGCTACACTTTC. This codes for CASSADLGTNYGYTF.

V usage is TRBV28 and J usage is TRBJ1-5; TRBD1 matches at 8 bases. The V segment lost 5 bases and the J segment 7 bases; nucleotides outside the gene matches: 10. Germline V gene sequence: CDR1 MDHEN, CDR2 SYDVKM. The CDR3 sequence is 15 residues long. CDR3 nucleotide sequence: TGTGCCAGCAGTCGCGGCTACAGGGGGGAACAGCCCCAGCATTTT. It is translated as CASSRGYRGEQPQHF.

This clone was recorded a few times. This rearrangement joins TRBV5-4 to TRBJ2-2; 9 bases are shared with TRBD1. Unmatched junction bases numbered 18, after V lost 0 bases and J lost 6 bases. The CDR3 sequence is 20 residues long. Germline values: CDR1 SGHNT, CDR2 YYREEE (reference sequence). CDR3 sequence (DNA): TGTGCCAGCAGCTTGGGCTACCAATTACGTACGGGACAGGGCCCCGGGGAGCTGTTTTTT. Its translation: CASSLGYQLRTGQGPGELFF.

The chain carries TRBV7-2 and TRBJ2-3; 15 bases are shared with TRBD2. Germline CDR1 is SGHTA and CDR2 is FQGNSA. The CDR3 is 16 residues long. The V gene end was trimmed by 5 bases and the J gene end by 4 bases; junction bases not matched to a gene: 4. Here the CDR3 DNA reads TGTGCCAGCAGCCCGGGACTAGCGGGGGGCCCAGATACGCAGTATTTT. Protein product: CASSPGLAGGPDTQYF.

CDR3 sequence (DNA): TGTGCCAGCAGCGTACAACTAGCGGGGGGCCTCTACGAGCAGTACTTC. Its protein product is CASSVQLAGGLYEQYF. The chain joins TRBV7-8 to TRBJ2-7; TRBD2 matches 12 bases. Losses at the gene ends were 5 bases for V and 3 bases for J; bases not matched to a gene: 8. The CDR3 is 16 amino acids. CDR1 is SGHVS and CDR2 is FQNEAQ in the germline V gene.

This chain connects TRBV5-1 to TRBJ1-4; 7 bases align to TRBD1. Germline V gives CDR1 SGHRS, CDR2 YFSETQ. This CDR3 spans 15 amino acids. V shed 5 bases and J 7 bases; nucleotides not matched to a gene: 11. The CDR3 loop is CASRPSGTVLEKLFF. The CDR3 coding sequence is TGCGCCAGCAGGCCCTCCGGGACAGTACTTGAAAAACTGTTTTTT.

This clone was observed a handful of times. The chain has TRBV12-3 or TRBV12-4 and TRBJ2-1; a possible D gene is TRBD2 (6 bases). The CDR3 length is 11 residues. V was trimmed by 5 bases and J by 11 bases, leaving 10 bases between them. CDR3 amino acids: CASSTGRQQFF. CDR3 nucleotide sequence: TGTGCCAGCAGTACCGGGAGACAGCAGTTCTTC.